The next 9 T cell receptor beta chains were all read from a single sample in a study of cytotoxic CD8 clonotypes in ibrutinib-treated CLL. The assay was immunoSEQ multiplex PCR, and TCRdb's table has in-frame clones only and misses some. The repertoire holds about 130,000 clones, with about 80% as singletons. The sequencing here drew on PBMCs, taken after 24 months of ibrutinib treatment. The origin of the receptors is a human donor with chronic lymphocytic leukemia.

This chain links TRBV7-6 with TRBJ1-1; no firm D call. Germline lookup yields CDR1 SGHVS and CDR2 FNYEAQ. Trimming took 1 base from V and 7 from J, leaving 13 bases between them. The CDR3 extends over 14 amino acids. As DNA, the CDR3 is TGTGCCAGCAGCTTAGAGGCCGGACCGAGTGAAGCTTTCTTT. Translation gives CASSLEAGPSEAFF.

Concerning this clone itself: The junction and the germline gene differ at one end; a read error may be behind it. The V call is TRBV30, the J call TRBJ2-5, with D uncertain. Germline values: CDR1 GTSNPN, CDR2 SVGIG (reference sequence). The CDR3 length is 11 residues. The CDR3 region has the DNA TGTGCCTGGAGTGTCCTTGAGACCCGGTACTTC. Protein sequence: CAWSVLETRYF.

In its sample, this clone was seen once. The genes are TRBV28 and TRBJ1-4; D is ambiguous. CDR3 length: 14 amino acids. Trimming left V 8 bases short and J 8 bases short, with 18 bases between. Germline loops: CDR1 MDHEN, CDR2 SYDVKM. CDR3 sequence reads: CASAVSAYEEKLFF. CDR3 bases: TGTGCCAGCGCAGTTTCAGCCTATGAAGAAAAACTGTTTTTT.

V is TRBV19 and J is TRBJ2-1; no firm D call. Trimming stripped 1 base from V and 8 bases from J, with 12 bases between. CDR1 and CDR2 (germline): LNHDA, SQIVND (reference sequence). The CDR3 runs 14 residues. In DNA form, the CDR3 reads TGTGCCAGTAGTATAGTTAGCCCCGGAGATGAGCAGTTCTTC. As protein: CASSIVSPGDEQFF.

The chain has TRBV7-8 and TRBJ2-7; D perhaps matches TRBD2 (5 bases). V was cut by 8 bases and J by 4 bases, with 15 bases left in between. The CDR3 extends over 13 amino acids. Per the germline V gene, CDR1 is SGHVS and CDR2 is FQNEAQ. The CDR3 DNA reads as TGTGCCAGCTTAGGGAGCCCCGAGTACGAGCAGTACTTC. Protein product: CASLGSPEYEQYF.

V usage is TRBV28 and J usage is TRBJ2-7; TRBD1 aligns across 9 bases. The CDR3 loop spans 13 amino acids. The V gene end was trimmed by 7 bases and the J gene end by 7 bases; junction bases not matched to a gene: 8. The germline CDR1 and CDR2 sequences are MDHEN and SYDVKM. The chain's CDR3 is CASTRTGAREQYF. Written as DNA, the CDR3 is TGTGCCAGCACCCGGACAGGGGCTCGGGAGCAGTACTTC.

The chain is built from TRBV25-1 and TRBJ2-5; D unclear. CDR3 length: 13 amino acids. Germline CDR1 and CDR2: MGHDK and SYGVNS. V was pared by 4 bases and J by 1 base, with 7 bases between. The CDR3, as DNA: TGTGCCAGCAGTGTCCGGGTCCAAGAGACCCAGTACTTC. Translated: CASSVRVQETQYF.

This clone was picked up a small number of times. This sequence joins TRBV13 and TRBJ1-5; no clear D gene. The germline V gene has CDR1 PRHDT and CDR2 FYEKMQ (reference sequence). Trimming removed 5 bases from V and 1 base from J, with 9 bases in between. The CDR3 runs to 14 residues. CDR3 in DNA: TGTGCCAGCAGCCGGGGTGGGAGCAATCAGCCCCAGCATTTT. It is translated as CASSRGGSNQPQHF.

The J gene is TRBJ1-1, the V gene TRBV11-2, with D possibly matching TRBD1 (5 bases). V lost 1 base to trimming and J lost 11 bases, with 17 bases between them. This CDR3 is built from 14 residues. CDR1 SGHAT and CDR2 FQNNGV come from the germline V gene. CDR3 DNA: TGTGCCAGCAGCTTAGGGGACGGTGCCTCTATGGCTTTCTTT. Its protein is CASSLGDGASMAFF. Together with reference TRBV11-2 and TRBJ1-1, the CDR3 gives the full variable domain: EAGVAQSPRYKIIEKRQSVAFWCNPISGHATLYWYQQILGQGPKLLIQFQNNGVVDDSQLPKDRFSAERLKGVDSTLKIQPAKLEDSAVYLCASSLGDGASMAFFGQGTRLTVV.